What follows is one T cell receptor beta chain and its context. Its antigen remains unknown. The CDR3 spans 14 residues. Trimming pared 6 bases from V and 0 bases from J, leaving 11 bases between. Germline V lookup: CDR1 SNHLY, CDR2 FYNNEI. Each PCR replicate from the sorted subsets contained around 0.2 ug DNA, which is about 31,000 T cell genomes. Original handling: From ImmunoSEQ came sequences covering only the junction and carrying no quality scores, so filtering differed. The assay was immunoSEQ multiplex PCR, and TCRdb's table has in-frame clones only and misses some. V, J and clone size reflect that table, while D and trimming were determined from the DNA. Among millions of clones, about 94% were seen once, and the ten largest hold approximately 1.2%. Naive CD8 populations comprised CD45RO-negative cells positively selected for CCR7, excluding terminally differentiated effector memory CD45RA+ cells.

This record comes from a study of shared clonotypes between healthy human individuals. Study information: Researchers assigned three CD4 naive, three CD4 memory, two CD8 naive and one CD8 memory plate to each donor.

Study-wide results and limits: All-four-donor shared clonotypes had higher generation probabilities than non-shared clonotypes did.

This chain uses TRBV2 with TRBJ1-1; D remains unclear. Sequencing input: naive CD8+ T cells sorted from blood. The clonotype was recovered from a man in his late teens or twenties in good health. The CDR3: CASRVWPLNTEAFF. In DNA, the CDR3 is TGTGCCAGCAGGGTTTGGCCGTTGAACACTGAAGCTTTCTTT.